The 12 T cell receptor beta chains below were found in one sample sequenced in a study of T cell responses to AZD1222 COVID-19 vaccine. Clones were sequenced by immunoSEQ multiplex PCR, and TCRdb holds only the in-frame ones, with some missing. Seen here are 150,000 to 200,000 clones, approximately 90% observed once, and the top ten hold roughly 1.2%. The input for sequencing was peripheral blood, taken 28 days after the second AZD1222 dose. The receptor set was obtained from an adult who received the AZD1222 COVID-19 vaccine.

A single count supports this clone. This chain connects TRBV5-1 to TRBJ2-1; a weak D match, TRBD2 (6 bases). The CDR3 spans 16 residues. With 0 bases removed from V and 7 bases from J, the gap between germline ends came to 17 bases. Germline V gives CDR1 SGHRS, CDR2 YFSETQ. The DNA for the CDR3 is TGCGCCAGCAGCTTGGACCCCGGGGGTTCACAGAATGAGCAGTTCTTC. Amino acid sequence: CASSLDPGGSQNEQFF.

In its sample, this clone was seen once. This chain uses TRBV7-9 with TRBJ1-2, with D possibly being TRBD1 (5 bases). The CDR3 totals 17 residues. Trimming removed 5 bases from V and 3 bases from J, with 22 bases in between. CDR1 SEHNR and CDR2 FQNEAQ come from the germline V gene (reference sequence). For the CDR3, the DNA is TGTGCCAGCAGCCGTTCTAGGTCCGGGGACGAGTACTATGGCTACACCTTC. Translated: CASSRSRSGDEYYGYTF. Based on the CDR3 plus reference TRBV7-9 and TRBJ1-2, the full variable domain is DTGVSQNPRHKITKRGQNVTFRCDPISEHNRLYWYRQTLGQGPEFLTYFQNEAQLEKSRLLSDRFSAERPKGSFSTLEIQRTEQGDSAMYLCASSRSRSGDEYYGYTFGSGTRLTVV.

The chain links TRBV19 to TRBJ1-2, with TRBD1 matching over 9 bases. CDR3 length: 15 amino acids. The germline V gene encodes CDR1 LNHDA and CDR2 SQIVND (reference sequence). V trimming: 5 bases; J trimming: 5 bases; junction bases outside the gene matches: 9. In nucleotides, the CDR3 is TGTGCCAGTAGTCCGAATCCCGGGACAGGGTATGGCTACACCTTC. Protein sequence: CASSPNPGTGYGYTF.

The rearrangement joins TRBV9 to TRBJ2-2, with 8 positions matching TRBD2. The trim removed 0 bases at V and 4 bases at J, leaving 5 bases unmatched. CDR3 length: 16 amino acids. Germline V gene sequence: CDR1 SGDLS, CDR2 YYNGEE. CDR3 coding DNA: TGTGCCAGCAGCGTAGCGGCGGGAGGACGCACCGGGGAGCTGTTTTTT. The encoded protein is CASSVAAGGRTGELFF.

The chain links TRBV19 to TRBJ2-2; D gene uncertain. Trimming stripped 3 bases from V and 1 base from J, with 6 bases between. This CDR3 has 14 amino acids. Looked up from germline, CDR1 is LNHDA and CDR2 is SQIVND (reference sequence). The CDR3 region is CASSILMNTGELFF. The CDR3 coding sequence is TGTGCCAGTAGTATCTTGATGAACACCGGGGAGCTGTTTTTT. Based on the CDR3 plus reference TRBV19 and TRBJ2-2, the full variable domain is DGGITQSPKYLFRKEGQNVTLSCEQNLNHDAMYWYRQDPGQGLRLIYYSQIVNDFQKGDIAEGYSVSREKKESFPLTVTSAQKNPTAFYLCASSILMNTGELFFGEGSRLTVL.

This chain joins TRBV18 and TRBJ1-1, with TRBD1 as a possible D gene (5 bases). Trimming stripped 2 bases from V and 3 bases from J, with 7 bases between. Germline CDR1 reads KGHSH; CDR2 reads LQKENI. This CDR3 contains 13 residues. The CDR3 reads CASSPSRDTEAFF. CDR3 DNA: TGTGCCAGCTCACCATCCAGGGACACTGAAGCTTTCTTT.

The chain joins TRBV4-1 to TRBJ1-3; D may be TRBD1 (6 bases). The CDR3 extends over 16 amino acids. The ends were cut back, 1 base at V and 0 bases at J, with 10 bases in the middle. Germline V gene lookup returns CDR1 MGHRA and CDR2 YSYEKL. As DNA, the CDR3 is TGCGCCAGCAGCCAAGTCTGGACAGCCTCTGGAAACACCATATATTTT. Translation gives CASSQVWTASGNTIYF.

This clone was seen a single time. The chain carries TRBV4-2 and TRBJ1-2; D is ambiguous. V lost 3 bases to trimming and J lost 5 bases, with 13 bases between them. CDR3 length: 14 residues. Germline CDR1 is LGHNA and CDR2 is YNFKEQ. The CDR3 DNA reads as TGTGCCAGCAGCCAGGACGCCCGGGCGTATGGCTACACCTTC. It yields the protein CASSQDARAYGYTF.

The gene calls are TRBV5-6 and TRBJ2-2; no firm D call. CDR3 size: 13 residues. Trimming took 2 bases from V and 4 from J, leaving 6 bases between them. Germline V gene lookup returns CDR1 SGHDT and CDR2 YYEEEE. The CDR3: CASSFWATGELFF. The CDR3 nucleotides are TGTGCCAGCAGCTTCTGGGCCACCGGGGAGCTGTTTTTT.

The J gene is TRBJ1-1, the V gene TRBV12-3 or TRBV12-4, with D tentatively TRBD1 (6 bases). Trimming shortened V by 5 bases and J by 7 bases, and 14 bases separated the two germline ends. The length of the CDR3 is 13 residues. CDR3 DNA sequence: TGTGCCAGCAGTCTACGGACAGCCGATGAAGCTTTCTTT. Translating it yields CASSLRTADEAFF.

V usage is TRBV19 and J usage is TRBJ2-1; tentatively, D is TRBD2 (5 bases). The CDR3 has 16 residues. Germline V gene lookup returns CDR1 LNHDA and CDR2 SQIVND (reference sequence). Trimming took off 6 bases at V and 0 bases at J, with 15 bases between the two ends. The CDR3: CASSQAVGSSYNEQFF. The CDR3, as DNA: TGTGCCAGTAGCCAAGCGGTCGGCAGCTCCTACAATGAGCAGTTCTTC.

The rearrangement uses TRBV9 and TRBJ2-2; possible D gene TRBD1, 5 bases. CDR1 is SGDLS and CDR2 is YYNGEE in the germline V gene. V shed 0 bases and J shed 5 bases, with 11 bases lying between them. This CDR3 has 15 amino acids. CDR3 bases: TGTGCCAGCAGCGTAGGTCCAGGGCTAACCGGGGAGCTGTTTTTT. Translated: CASSVGPGLTGELFF.